The present TCR beta chain was sequenced within a study of metastatic and nonmetastatic thyroid tumors (TCRdb year 2020). With respect to the entire study: Repertoires were compared across peripheral blood and tumor or nodule tissue samples from malignant and benign thyroid patients. What the research found in general, with its limitations: In both blood and tumor samples, TCR beta diversity was reported to be significantly higher in malignant tumors than in benign nodules.

None of the patients had been given any treatment before thyroid surgery. Using T-cell receptor beta sequencing, the study looked back at clinical samples from patients collected from about 2011 to 2019. Trimming takes 6 bases off V and 6 bases off J; junction bases not matched to a gene: 10. From its cysteine to its phenylalanine, the CDR3 spans 16 amino acids. Only the CDR3 DNA is retained, 48 bases long and in frame from the first base. On this clone itself: The clone's antigen remains unknown. No per-base quality is available; no much larger clone lies one base away.

The library was generated by PCR. Instrument on record: Illumina HiSeq 4000. High-throughput sequencing was used to profile the TCR beta-chain CDR3 region of each patient. The authors' pipeline ran thus. CDR3 differences across clinicopathological groups were used to build a classifier for discriminating distant-metastatic papillary thyroid cancer patients. The Shannon index was used to measure repertoire diversity, and the Morisita-Horn index was used to measure how similar tumor and blood repertoires were. TCRdb reran the public reads through fastp at Q25 and MiXCR, keeping productive beta chains. The V and J calls, along with clone size, are taken from TCRdb and not from the paper's own processing. This sample lists tens of thousands of clones; approximately 51% were detected once. The ten biggest clones cover less than 25% of the sample.

The material sequenced was tumor tissue. This clonotype was obtained from a male donor with papillary thyroid cancer or a benign thyroid nodule (not recorded which). Some clones in this sample may be carry-over from other donors' samples. This receptor chain uses TRBV12-3 or TRBV12-4 and TRBJ2-7; 14 bases in between match TRBD2. The bases are TGTGCCAGCAGCCTCCTGGGGGGACTAGCGGGAGTCGAGCAGTACTTC. It translates as CASSLLGGLAGVEQYF.